A selection of T cell receptor beta chains follows, all from one sample in a study of blood T cell repertoires in COVID-19. Repertoires were generated with immunoSEQ multiplex PCR, while TCRdb's copy carries only in-frame clones and drops some. There are 150,000 to 200,000 clones in the sample; approximately 87% occur only once, and roughly 2.6% lies in the top ten. The sequenced sample consisted of peripheral blood. These receptor sequences come from a man aged 40-49 years with active or convalescent COVID-19. The CDR3 runs from the conserved cysteine through the conserved F or W. D genes are given only for firm matches. Rows may omit the clone size; those that give it use once, few, many or a size class.

size	D	J	V	DNA	CDR3
.	TRBD2	TRBJ2-6	TRBV19	TGTGCCAGTAGTATGGGGGGGTCTGGGGCCAACGTCCTGACTTTC	CASSMGGSGANVLTF
.	.	TRBJ2-7	TRBV7-9	TGTGCCAGCAGCTTAGAAGGGGGGGCCCACGAGCAGTACTTC	CASSLEGGAHEQYF
.	.	TRBJ1-5	TRBV19	TGTGCCAGTAGCCGCCCGGGGGGAAGCAATCAGCCCCAGCATTTT	CASSRPGGSNQPQHF
.	TRBD1	TRBJ2-7	TRBV7-6	TGTGCCAGCAGCTTAGAGGAGACAGGGCCCTACGAGCAGTACTTC	CASSLEETGPYEQYF
.	TRBD1	TRBJ1-1	TRBV7-9	TGTGCCAGCAGCTTACTACCCGATCAGGGGGCGAACACTGAAGCTTTCTTT	CASSLLPDQGANTEAFF
.	.	TRBJ1-5	TRBV28	TGTGCCAGCAGTTTAGGATCTATTACAGGGTATAGCAATCAGCCCCAGCATTTT	CASSLGSITGYSNQPQHF
.	TRBD1	TRBJ1-1	TRBV6-5	TGTGCCAGCAGTTACGGGCGACAGGGGCCTGAAGCTTTCTTT	CASSYGRQGPEAFF
.	.	TRBJ1-5	TRBV6-5	TGTGCCAGCAGTTACACTCGTCTTAATCAGCCCCAGCATTTT	CASSYTRLNQPQHF
.	.	TRBJ2-4	TRBV30	TGTGCCTGGAAGGGGGTAGCCAAAAACATTCAGTACTTC	CAWKGVAKNIQYF
.	.	TRBJ1-3	TRBV6-5	TGTGCCAGCAGGTTGTCTGGCCTCTCTGGAAACACCATATATTTT	CASRLSGLSGNTIYF
.	.	TRBJ2-5	TRBV2	TGTGCCAGCAGTGAAGAGCCCTCCCCCGTGTACTTC	CASSEEPSPVYF
.	TRBD1	TRBJ1-2	TRBV6-1	TGTGCCAGCAGTGGGAGATTCGGACAGGGAGCCTATGGCTACACCTTC	CASSGRFGQGAYGYTF
.	.	TRBJ1-4	TRBV15	TGTGCCACCAGATCGGGAGCTACCCTTTCAACTAATGAAAAACTGTTTTTT	CATRSGATLSTNEKLFF
.	.	TRBJ1-2	TRBV7-9	TGTGCCAGCAGCTTAGCTGGGGGGTACTATGGCTACACCTTC	CASSLAGGYYGYTF
.	.	TRBJ2-1	TRBV5-1	TGCGCCAGCAGCTTGGACGGGAGCTCCTACAATGAGCAGTTCTTC	CASSLDGSSYNEQFF
.	TRBD1	TRBJ1-5	TRBV30	TGTGCCTGGAGTGCCGGGACAGGAAGTTATAGCAATCAGCCCCAGCATTTT	CAWSAGTGSYSNQPQHF
.	.	TRBJ1-2	TRBV30	TGTGCCTGGAGTCTCGCGCGCGGCCGCTATGGCTACACCTTC	CAWSLARGRYGYTF
.	.	TRBJ2-7	TRBV4-1	TGCGCCAGCAGCCAAGATGAGGCCTACGAGCAGTACTTC	CASSQDEAYEQYF
.	.	TRBJ1-6	TRBV5-6	TGTGCCAGCAGCTTGGCCGGCTCCTATAATTCACCCCTCCACTTT	CASSLAGSYNSPLHF
.	.	TRBJ1-1	TRBV19	TGTGCCAGTAGTAAAACAGGGCCACCCCATACTGAAGCTTTCTTT	CASSKTGPPHTEAFF
.	.	TRBJ1-2	TRBV6-1	TGTGCCAGCAGTGAAGTAGGCAGGTCCCGTCCCACCTTC	CASSEVGRSRPTF
.	TRBD1	TRBJ1-5	TRBV2	TGTGCCAGCAGTCCTAACCTCCCGGACAGGGGACGTCAGCCCCAGCATTTT	CASSPNLPDRGRQPQHF
.	.	TRBJ1-2	TRBV6-5	TGTGCCAGCAGTCCCCAGGGTTACGGCTACACCTTC	CASSPQGYGYTF
.	TRBD2	TRBJ2-3	TRBV6-5	TGTGCCAGCAGTTACCTTGGCGGGGGGGCGACAGATACGCAGTATTTT	CASSYLGGGATDTQYF
.	TRBD1	TRBJ2-2	TRBV4-3	TGCGCCAGCAGCCCGGACCGGGACAGGGTAACCGGGGAGCTGTTTTTT	CASSPDRDRVTGELFF
.	.	TRBJ1-6	TRBV13	TGTGCCAGCAGCTTATCGGCGGGGGTAGCCTATAATTCACCCCTCCACTTT	CASSLSAGVAYNSPLHF
.	.	TRBJ1-5	TRBV10-3	TGTGCCATCAGTGATGTCGGGGGGGATCAGCCCCAGCATTTT	CAISDVGGDQPQHF
.	TRBD2	TRBJ2-1	TRBV5-1	TGCGCCAGCAGCTGGACTAGCGGGGACACCAATGAGCAGTTCTTC	CASSWTSGDTNEQFF
.	TRBD1	TRBJ1-1	TRBV11-1	TGTGCCAGCAGCTTTATGAAGGGACAGCAGAACACTGAAGCTTTCTTT	CASSFMKGQQNTEAFF
.	.	TRBJ2-1	TRBV7-9	TGTGCCAGCACCGTGAGCTACAATGAGCAGTTCTTC	CASTVSYNEQFF
.	.	TRBJ2-1	TRBV7-8	TGTGCCAGCAGCTGGGGGCAAGGCAATGAGCAGTTCTTC	CASSWGQGNEQFF
once	.	TRBJ1-4	TRBV30	TGTGCCTGGACCTCTGGACGGAAGGAGGGTGAAAAACTGTTTTTT	CAWTSGRKEGEKLFF
.	.	TRBJ2-2	TRBV3-1/TRBV3-2	TGTGCCAGCACCCTCTTTGGGGGGGCGAAGACCGGGGAGCTGTTTTTT	CASTLFGGAKTGELFF
once	.	TRBJ1-3	TRBV14	TGTGCCAGCAGCCAAGGCTGGGGCAGTGGAAACACCATATATTTT	CASSQGWGSGNTIYF
.	TRBD1	TRBJ2-7	TRBV5-1	TGCGCCAGCAGCCAAGGACAGGGCACCTACGAGCAGTACTTC	CASSQGQGTYEQYF
.	TRBD1	TRBJ1-2	TRBV18	TGTGCCAGCTCATTAGACAGGGTAAATGGCTACACCTTC	CASSLDRVNGYTF
.	TRBD1	TRBJ1-2	TRBV30	TGTGCCTGGAATACGGGACAGGGGGTTGGCTACACCTTC	CAWNTGQGVGYTF
.	.	TRBJ2-3	TRBV7-2	TGTGCCAGCAGCTTAGCGGCTAGCACAGATACGCAGTATTTT	CASSLAASTDTQYF
.	.	TRBJ2-3	TRBV6-1	TGTGCCAGCAGTGAAAGGTTCGGCGGAGCTAGCACAGATACGCAGTATTTT	CASSERFGGASTDTQYF
.	TRBD1	TRBJ1-6	TRBV6-5	TGTGCCAGCCGGACAGGGGACAATTCACCCCTCCACTTT	CASRTGDNSPLHF
.	.	TRBJ1-1	TRBV4-1	TGCGCCAGCAGCCACGCTAGGGGTGGCACTGAAGCTTTCTTT	CASSHARGGTEAFF
.	.	TRBJ2-3	TRBV4-1	TGCGCCAGCAGCCAAGACCTTCGGAGGGAGACAGATACGCAGTATTTT	CASSQDLRRETDTQYF
.	.	TRBJ1-1	TRBV7-3	TGTGCCAGCAGCCGACAGGTGAACACTGAAGCTTTCTTT	CASSRQVNTEAFF
once	.	TRBJ2-7	TRBV30	TGTGCCTGGAGTCCCCTGGGCAGGGCCCCCTCCTACGAGCAGTACTTC	CAWSPLGRAPSYEQYF
.	TRBD1	TRBJ2-3	TRBV27	TGTGCCAGCACATCTTTTAGACAGGGGGCGGTGTATTTT	CASTSFRQGAVYF
.	TRBD1	TRBJ1-2	TRBV2	TGTGCCAGCACTGTAACAGGGGGTTCCCTCTATGGCTACACCTTC	CASTVTGGSLYGYTF
.	TRBD1	TRBJ2-5	TRBV10-3	TGTGCCATCAGTGGCCGGGACAGTGCCCCGGTGGAGACCCAGTACTTC	CAISGRDSAPVETQYF
.	.	TRBJ1-1	TRBV27	TGTGCCAGCAGTGCCCATAACAGGGACCCTGAAGCTTTCTTT	CASSAHNRDPEAFF
.	.	TRBJ1-2	TRBV19	TGTGCCAGTAGTACCACAGGCTCTAACTATGGCTACACCTTC	CASSTTGSNYGYTF
.	TRBD1	TRBJ1-1	TRBV19	TGTGCCAGTAGTCCTGGGACAGGGGGCTTTAACACTGAAGCTTTCTTT	CASSPGTGGFNTEAFF
.	.	TRBJ1-2	TRBV2	TGTGCCAGCAGTGGGGGGGATAGCGAGGGCTACACCTTC	CASSGGDSEGYTF
few	.	TRBJ1-2	TRBV28	TGTGCCAGCACCTATACCGGGAGGGTGAATTATGGCTACACCTTC	CASTYTGRVNYGYTF